This passage covers 3 T cell receptor beta chains from one sample sequenced in a study of CXCR3-negative and CXCR3-positive naive CD8 T cells. The authors made the TRB cDNA libraries by 5' RACE using UMI labels. TCRdb derives one entry per CDR3 protein from the 5' RACE reads, leaving out DNA. This table lists some 140,000 distinct CDR3 sequences. General study points: Comparison of naive cells showed more hydrophobic TRB CDR3s in CXCR3-positive than in CXCR3-negative naive cells.

These receptors' targets are unknown. Source material: naive CXCR3+ CD8+ T cells from blood. The subset here: CD45RO-CCR7+CD27+CD95- naive CD8+ T cells expressing CXCR3 (TNR3+). The receptors come from a human donor in good health. Some clones in this sample may be carry-over from other donors' samples.

This chain links TRBV9 with TRBJ1-1; the TCRdb call, TRBD1, lacks DNA for checking. Germline lookup yields CDR1 SGDLS and CDR2 YYNGEE. The CDR3 length is 13 residues. CDR3 in amino acids: CASSVGVGEEAFF.

CDR3 amino acids: CASSPAAWTGSPEAFF. The chain links TRBV28 to TRBJ1-1; TCRdb picks TRBD1, but there is no DNA to check that call. Per germline, CDR1 MDHEN and CDR2 SYDVKM. CDR3 size: 16 residues.

This chain joins TRBV12-3 or TRBV12-4 and TRBJ2-5. The CDR3 runs to 14 residues. CDR3 protein: CASSTAGEQETQYF.